This T cell receptor (beta chain) was profiled in a study of blood T cells in healthy people across ages. Then a second PCR, running about 6 to 12 cycles, was carried out with a sample-barcoded 5' primer and a J-beta primer mix. Researchers report that a template-switch adaptor with 12 random nucleotides tagged each cDNA molecule. TCRdb called the 5' RACE reads again in MiXCR, with one record for every CDR3 protein. The table shows about 1.6 million distinct CDR3 sequences, with roughly 32% occurring only once. This clonotype showed up many times. Its antigen is unknown. Collection of around 10 milliliters of peripheral blood was performed for each donor. From germline, CDR1 is SQVTM and CDR2 ANQGSEA. J lost 5 bases, V lost 7 bases, and 13 bases had no gene match. CDR3 length: 15 residues. Overall study findings and caveats: Both higher diversity and more naive CD4+ cells marked long-lived donors when set against aged donors. Investigators treated diversity estimates from one million T cells as underestimates.

The sample comprised blood. This chain joins TRBV29-1 and TRBJ2-1; 8 bases match TRBD1. The TCR was taken from a woman in her twenties or thirties in good health. CDR3: CSAGSRGQGNNEQFF. As DNA, the CDR3 is TGCAGCGCCGGATCACGAGGACAGGGTAACAATGAGCAGTTCTTC.